This entry features one TCR beta chain sequence. The sample is drawn from a study of blood T cell repertoires in COVID-19. The germline V gene encodes CDR1 SNHLY and CDR2 FYNNEI. The CDR3 runs to 13 residues. After removal of 6 bases from V and 5 bases from J, the junction contained 3 bases not matched to a gene. How the authors handled the data: By means of reference gene primer amplification, nucleated cell counts were estimated. Some clones are missing from TCRdb's copy, which holds only in-frame ones; the method was immunoSEQ multiplex PCR. That table supplies the V and J calls and clone size; D and trimming were determined from the DNA. Of more than 150,000 clones listed, over 70% are singletons. A COVID-19 case was met by exposed participants within 2 weeks before study entry.

The material sequenced was PBMCs or T cells enriched from blood (not recorded which). This receptor was identified in a man aged 55 to 70 who had been exposed to COVID-19. V gene TRBV2 combines with J gene TRBJ2-5, with 10 bases aligning to TRBD2. The CDR3 loop reads CASRLTSGETQYF. CDR3 in DNA: TGTGCCAGCAGGCTGACTAGCGGGGAGACCCAGTACTTC. Complete variable domain (other parts from reference TRBV2 and TRBJ2-5): EPEVTQTPSHQVTQMGQEVILRCVPISNHLYFYWYRQILGQKVEFLVSFYNNEISEKSEIFDDQFSVERPDGSNFTLKIRSTKLEDSAMYFCASRLTSGETQYFGPGTRLLVL.